What follows describes a single T cell receptor (beta chain). There is no known antigen for this receptor. Per-nucleotide qualities are absent, and no much larger clonotype sits a single base away. The donors were healthy, HIV-negative adults with no recently reported acute infections or vaccinations. Only Caucasian adults living in Nashville, Tennessee, USA were represented among the donors. CD4+ T cells were enriched by magnetic negative selection; naive cells were then positively selected on CD45RA, and the negative fraction formed the memory subset. Blood was collected by leukapheresis, and PBMCs were isolated by Ficoll-Histopaque density gradient centrifugation and then cryopreserved in liquid nitrogen vapor phase. Analytical flow cytometry was used to check the purity and quantity of every magnetically sorted T cell population. Genomic DNA was isolated from each sorted fraction and quantified by UV absorbance on a Nanodrop 2000c.

The source of the sample is a study of shared clonotypes between healthy human individuals (dated by TCRdb to about 2020). At the level of the whole study: The cohort included three men and a couple of women between 18 and 49 years of age. For each donor, CD4 naive and CD4 memory were each run on three plates, CD8 naive on two plates, and CD8 memory on one plate. To estimate repertoire size and how much clonotype sharing occurs between individuals, the study deeply sequenced the blood TCR repertoires of several healthy adults. Libraries were prepared and TCR repertoires were sequenced by different laboratories using diverse techniques, in order to increase sequencing depth and limit assay-specific biases. Leukapheresis yielded between about 0.8 and 9.5 billion PBMCs per donor. Study-level results and caveats: Across a few donors, approximately 5% of naive CD4, approximately 4% of naive CD8, around 2.5% of memory CD4, and under 0.45% of memory CD8 clonotypes were shared. Larger estimated clonotype richness was generally found for naive subsets than for memory subsets. Pairwise subsampling led to the expectation that sequencing depth would affect the degree of clonotype sharing among donors. Incomplete sequencing was indicated by rarefaction of sorted-subset datasets, despite the large sequencing depth. Sampling was limited to blood, and TCR repertoires in tissue likely differ from TCR repertoires in blood. Because the study included only a small number of donors, the genetic and exposure-history diversity represented was limited. Clonotypes shared by all four sorted-subset donors showed higher generation probabilities than non-shared clonotypes.

TCR CDR3 regions were amplified from genomic DNA by multiplex PCR using the deep immunoSEQ assay. For each cell subset, the extracted genomic DNA was distributed evenly across all wells of several immunoSEQ 96-well plates, and each plate served as one replicate. Each replicate PCR for sorted subsets received around 200 ng genomic DNA, equal to about 30,000 T cell genomes. Purified libraries were quantified with a Qubit 3.0 fluorometer, sized on a Bioanalyzer 2100, and re-quantified with the KAPA Library Quantification kit. Every immunoSEQ 96-well plate was sequenced on a separate single-read 150-cycle Illumina NextSeq 550 flow cell. The source study handled its data this way. Because the immunoSEQ output included only junctional sequences and no quality scores, the filtering could not be the same as the filtering used for full-length reads. Sequences were annotated with PyIR, a Python wrapper for IgBLAST v1.9, using IMGT germline references to assign V/J genes and CDR3. Reads were removed for weak V/J assignments (E-value above 1e-6), missing CDR3, stop codons, out-of-frame junctions, or ambiguous translated residues. V3J clonotypes were defined as sequences sharing an identical inferred V gene, J gene, and CDR3 amino acid sequence. Percentage overlap between repertoires was computed as shared unique clonotypes divided by the size of the smaller repertoire. Richness of each repertoire was evaluated using RTK rarefaction, the Chao1 estimator, and Recon v2.1 estimates of unobserved clonotypes. Generation probabilities for all TCRbeta clonotypes obtained by the gDNA method from a handful of donors were computed using OLGA. As stored in TCRdb, this immuneACCESS dataset retains in-frame rearrangements with V and J assigned. A fraction of the clones does not appear; measured against another copy, unresolved V genes explain less than half of the discrepancy, and the remainder lacks a known reason. The V and J calls and the clone size are those of that table, but D and trimming were determined from the DNA. This sample is represented by millions of clones; 85% to 95% of them were singletons. Jointly, the top ten make up 0.13% of the sample.

This TCR was recovered from a man aged 18 to 30 in good health. What was sequenced was naive CD4+ T cells sorted from blood. The sample's cell subset or site, from its label and the paper: CD45RA+ positively selected.

The CDR3 is CASSRTGPDTQYF. The base sequence is TGTGCCAGCAGCCGGACAGGGCCAGATACGCAGTATTTT. The chain joins TRBV14 to TRBJ2-3; 8 nucleotides in the junction match TRBD1. Here V drops 4 bases and J drops 4 bases, and the junction holds 1 base not matched to any gene. The CDR3 covers 13 residues, taking in both the cysteine and the phenylalanine. The retained sequence is limited to the CDR3, 39 bases, with the frame set at the first base. From a lookup of the germline V gene, CDR1 and CDR2 are SGHDN and FVKESK.